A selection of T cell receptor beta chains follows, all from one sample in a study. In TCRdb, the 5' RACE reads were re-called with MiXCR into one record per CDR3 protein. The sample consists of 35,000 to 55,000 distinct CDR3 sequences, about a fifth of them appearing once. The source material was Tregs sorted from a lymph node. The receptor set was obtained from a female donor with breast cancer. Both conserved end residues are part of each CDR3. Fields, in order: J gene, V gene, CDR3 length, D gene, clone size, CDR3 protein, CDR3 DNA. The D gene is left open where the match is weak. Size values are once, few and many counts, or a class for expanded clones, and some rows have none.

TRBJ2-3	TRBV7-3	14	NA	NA	CASSLLGSTDTQYF	TGTGCCAGCAGCTTATTGGGCAGCACAGATACGCAGTATTTT
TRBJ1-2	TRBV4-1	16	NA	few	CASSQERLVGTYGYTF	TGCGCCAGCAGCCAAGAACGGCTTGTAGGGACTTATGGCTACACCTTC
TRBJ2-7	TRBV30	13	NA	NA	CAWSVGESYEQYF	TGTGCCTGGAGTGTTGGCGAATCCTACGAGCAGTACTTC
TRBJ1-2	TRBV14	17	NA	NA	CASYPTGAFRPNYGYTF	TGTGCCAGCTACCCGACAGGAGCCTTTAGGCCTAACTATGGCTACACCTTC
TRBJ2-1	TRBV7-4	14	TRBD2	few	CASRKAGGDNEQFF	TGTGCCAGCAGGAAAGCGGGAGGGGACAATGAGCAGTTCTTC
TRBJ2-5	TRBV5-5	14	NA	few	CASSRAGSAETQYF	TGTGCCAGCAGCCGAGCAGGGAGTGCAGAGACCCAGTACTTC
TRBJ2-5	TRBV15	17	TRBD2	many	CATSRVSGGGPVETQYF	TGTGCCACCAGCAGGGTTTCCGGGGGAGGGCCGGTAGAGACCCAGTACTTC
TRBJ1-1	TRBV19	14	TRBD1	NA	CASSWGTGNTEAFF	TGTGCCAGTAGTTGGGGGACAGGGAACACTGAAGCTTTCTTT
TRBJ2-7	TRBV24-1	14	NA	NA	CATSDRASSYEQYF	TGTGCCACCAGTGACAGGGCTAGCTCCTACGAGCAGTACTTC
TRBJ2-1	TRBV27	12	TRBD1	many	CASTGQVNEQFF	TGTGCCAGCACGGGACAGGTAAACGAGCAGTTCTTC